This is a list of T cell receptor beta chains from one sample in a study of memory CD4+ T cells and cytomegalovirus serostatus. Using immunoSEQ multiplex PCR, the repertoire was profiled, and TCRdb retains in-frame clones only, with some absent. The repertoire has approximately 50,000 clones, about 70% of them found once; the top ten carry 2% to 3%. Sequences were obtained from memory CD4+ T cells from blood. The receptors derive from an adult in good health and CMV-seropositive. Each CDR3 is given with its conserved first and last residue. The D gene is left open where the match is weak. Some rows mark clone size as missing; the rest say once, few, many or name a class of expanded clone.

>TRBV11-3|.|.|TRBJ2-1
CASSLEPRNEQFF
TGTGCCAGCAGCTTAGAACCCAGGAATGAGCAGTTCTTC
>TRBV6-6|.|.|TRBJ2-2
CASSRLREAGELFF
TGTGCCAGCAGTCGCCTTAGGGAGGCCGGGGAGCTGTTTTTT
>TRBV5-1|.|.|TRBJ1-2
CASSSKGHTNGYTF
TGCGCCAGCAGCTCCAAGGGACACACAAATGGCTACACCTTC
>TRBV7-2|.|TRBD1|TRBJ2-1
CASSQRDSSYNEQFF
TGTGCCAGCAGCCAACGGGACAGTTCTTACAATGAGCAGTTCTTC
>TRBV5-1|.|.|TRBJ1-1
CASNEQGNTEAFF
TGCGCCAGCAACGAACAGGGTAACACTGAAGCTTTCTTT
>TRBV28|.|.|TRBJ2-2
CASRLSNTGELFF
TGTGCCAGCAGACTCAGTAATACCGGGGAGCTGTTTTTT
>TRBV30|.|.|TRBJ2-1
CAWKPGNSYNEQFF
TGTGCCTGGAAGCCCGGAAACTCCTACAATGAGCAGTTCTTC
>TRBV11-3|.|.|TRBJ2-2
CASSFDRSTGELFF
TGTGCCAGCAGCTTTGACAGATCCACCGGGGAGCTGTTTTTT
>TRBV29-1|few|TRBD1|TRBJ2-1
CSVSKPGQGNNEQFF
TGCAGCGTTTCAAAACCGGGACAGGGGAACAATGAGCAGTTCTTC
>TRBV4-2|.|TRBD2|TRBJ2-2
CASSLGGALAGVPGELFF
TGTGCCAGCAGCCTTGGGGGGGCTTTAGCGGGAGTCCCCGGGGAGCTGTTTTTT
>TRBV10-3|.|TRBD1|TRBJ2-3
CAIRGDRSYTDTQYF
TGTGCCATCAGGGGGGACAGGTCTTACACAGATACGCAGTATTTT
>TRBV5-4|.|.|TRBJ2-3
CASSPALRTDTQYF
TGTGCCAGCAGCCCCGCGCTGAGAACAGATACGCAGTATTTT
>TRBV5-1|.|TRBD2|TRBJ2-3
CASSWGTSGSTDTQYF
TGCGCCAGCAGCTGGGGGACTAGCGGATCCACAGATACGCAGTATTTT
>TRBV7-9|.|.|TRBJ2-6
CASSLGTGVSGANVLTF
TGTGCCAGCAGCTTAGGCACAGGAGTCTCTGGGGCCAACGTCCTGACTTTC
>TRBV18|.|TRBD1|TRBJ2-7
CASSTASGTGFYEQYF
TGTGCCAGCTCAACAGCCTCCGGGACAGGGTTCTACGAGCAGTACTTC
>TRBV6-1|once|TRBD1|TRBJ2-2
CASRGTTGGIGELFF
TGTGCCAGCAGGGGTACCACAGGGGGGATAGGGGAGCTGTTTTTT
>TRBV5-1|.|.|TRBJ1-2
CASRGPGSVSLFGGYTF
TGCGCCAGCAGGGGACCAGGGTCGGTGTCACTTTTTGGTGGCTACACCTTC
>TRBV4-3|few|.|TRBJ2-1
CASSQGRTSYNEQFF
TGCGCCAGCAGCCAAGGGAGGACTTCCTACAATGAGCAGTTCTTC
>TRBV7-8|.|.|TRBJ1-1
CASSGTANTEAFF
TGTGCCAGCAGTGGGACCGCGAACACTGAAGCTTTCTTT
>TRBV6-5|.|.|TRBJ1-2
CASSPGHRDYGYTF
TGTGCCAGCAGCCCGGGACACAGGGACTATGGCTACACCTTC
>TRBV5-1|.|TRBD1|TRBJ2-1
CASSPEGQGANNEQFF
TGCGCCAGCAGCCCCGAGGGACAGGGGGCCAACAATGAGCAGTTCTTC
>TRBV19|.|.|TRBJ1-5
CASSPGGGGQPQHF
TGTGCCAGTTCCCCGGGGGGAGGGGGTCAGCCCCAGCATTTT
>TRBV7-9|.|.|TRBJ1-1
CASSPRGPEAFF
TGTGCCAGCAGCCCCAGGGGCCCTGAAGCTTTCTTT
>TRBV27|.|.|TRBJ2-2
CASSRRVGSTGELFF
TGTGCCAGCAGTAGGAGAGTAGGGAGCACCGGGGAGCTGTTTTTT
>TRBV7-3|few|.|TRBJ2-3
CASSLTYTDTQYF
TGTGCCAGCAGCTTAACGTACACAGATACGCAGTATTTT
>TRBV28|.|.|TRBJ1-2
CASGYGSNYGYTF
TGTGCCAGCGGGTATGGATCAAACTATGGCTACACCTTC
>TRBV28|once|.|TRBJ1-1
CASTSSVYRSNTEAFF
TGTGCCAGCACCTCCTCCGTTTACAGGTCTAACACTGAAGCTTTCTTT
>TRBV19|medium-sized|.|TRBJ1-5
CASSISLNQPQHF
TGTGCCAGTAGTATTAGCCTCAATCAGCCCCAGCATTTT
>TRBV5-4|.|TRBD1|TRBJ2-1
CASSLGAGQAGNEQFF
TGTGCCAGCAGCTTGGGCGCCGGACAGGCCGGCAATGAGCAGTTCTTC
>TRBV19|once|.|TRBJ2-6
CAGRQSGANVLTF
TGTGCCGGTCGACAGTCTGGGGCCAACGTCCTGACTTTC
>TRBV5-4|.|.|TRBJ1-1
CASSLVGDMNTEAFF
TGTGCCAGCAGCTTGGTCGGAGACATGAACACTGAAGCTTTCTTT
>TRBV28|.|.|TRBJ1-2
CASSLTGVNYGYTF
TGTGCCAGCAGTCTGACAGGTGTCAACTATGGCTACACCTTC
>TRBV11-2|.|.|TRBJ2-6
CASSGDRSGANVLTF
TGTGCCAGCAGCGGAGATCGCTCTGGGGCCAACGTCCTGACTTTC
>TRBV29-1|.|TRBD2|TRBJ2-1
CSGDPGLAGAHEQFF
TGCAGCGGCGACCCGGGACTAGCGGGAGCGCATGAGCAGTTCTTC
>TRBV11-3|.|.|TRBJ1-5
CASSLSLGWPQHF
TGTGCCAGCAGCTTAAGTTTAGGTTGGCCCCAGCATTTT
>TRBV7-2|.|TRBD1|TRBJ2-1
CASSLETGHNEQFF
TGTGCCAGCAGCTTAGAGACAGGGCACAATGAGCAGTTCTTC
>TRBV19|few|.|TRBJ1-1
CASNSQGLTEAFF
TGTGCCAGTAATTCCCAGGGACTCACTGAAGCTTTCTTT
>TRBV7-2|.|.|TRBJ2-1
CASSYNEQFF
TGTGCCAGCAGCTATAATGAGCAGTTCTTC
>TRBV19|.|.|TRBJ1-2
CASSIQPANYGYTF
TGTGCCAGTAGTATACAACCGGCGAACTATGGCTACACCTTC
>TRBV30|few|.|TRBJ1-1
CAWRFGGTEAFF
TGTGCCTGGCGATTCGGGGGAACTGAAGCTTTCTTT
>TRBV10-3|few|.|TRBJ1-3
CAISEPEAGNTIYF
TGTGCCATCAGTGAGCCGGAGGCGGGAAACACCATATATTTT
>TRBV27|.|.|TRBJ1-2
CASSFGLGYGYTF
TGTGCCAGCAGTTTCGGTTTGGGCTATGGCTACACCTTC
>TRBV6-5|.|.|TRBJ1-1
CASRQLNTEAFF
TGTGCCAGCAGACAATTGAACACTGAAGCTTTCTTT
>TRBV7-2|.|.|TRBJ2-7
CASSLGSEYEQYF
TGTGCCAGCAGCTTAGGGTCGGAGTACGAGCAGTACTTC
>TRBV14|.|.|TRBJ2-3
CASSRRERTDTQYF
TGTGCCAGCAGCCGCCGGGAGCGCACAGATACGCAGTATTTT
>TRBV27|.|TRBD2|TRBJ2-1
CASNPGGTSGSGSYNEQFF
TGTGCCAGCAACCCCGGGGGGACTAGCGGGAGTGGCTCCTACAATGAGCAGTTCTTC
>TRBV6-1|.|.|TRBJ1-5
CASSGIDRKQPQHF
TGTGCCAGCAGTGGAATCGACAGAAAACAGCCCCAGCATTTT
>TRBV11-2|.|.|TRBJ1-4
CASSLGVPGSEKLFF
TGTGCCAGCAGCCTCGGGGTTCCGGGCAGTGAAAAACTGTTTTTT
>TRBV7-2|.|TRBD2|TRBJ2-5
CASSPLTSGIQYF
TGTGCCAGCAGCCCTCTGACTAGCGGGATCCAGTACTTC
>TRBV6-6|.|.|TRBJ2-6
CASSYSGNSGANVLTF
TGTGCCAGCAGTTACTCGGGGAACTCTGGGGCCAACGTCCTGACTTTC